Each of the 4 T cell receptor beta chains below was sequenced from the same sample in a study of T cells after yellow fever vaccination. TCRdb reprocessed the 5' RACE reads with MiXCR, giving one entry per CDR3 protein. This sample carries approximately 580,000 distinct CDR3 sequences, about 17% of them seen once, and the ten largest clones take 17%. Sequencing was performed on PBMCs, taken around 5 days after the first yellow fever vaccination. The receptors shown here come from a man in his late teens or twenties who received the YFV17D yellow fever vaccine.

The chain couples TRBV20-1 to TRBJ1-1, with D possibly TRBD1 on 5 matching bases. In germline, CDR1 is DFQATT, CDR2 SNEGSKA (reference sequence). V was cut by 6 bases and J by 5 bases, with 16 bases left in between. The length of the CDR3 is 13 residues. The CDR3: CSAARGIGTEAFF. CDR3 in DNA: TGCAGTGCCGCCCGGGGGATCGGGACTGAAGCTTTCTTT.

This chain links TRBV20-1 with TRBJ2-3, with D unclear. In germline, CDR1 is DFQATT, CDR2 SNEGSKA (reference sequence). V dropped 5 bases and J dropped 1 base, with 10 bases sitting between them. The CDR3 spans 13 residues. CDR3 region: CSAAWARTDTQYF. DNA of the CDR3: TGCAGTGCTGCGTGGGCCCGCACAGATACGCAGTATTTT.

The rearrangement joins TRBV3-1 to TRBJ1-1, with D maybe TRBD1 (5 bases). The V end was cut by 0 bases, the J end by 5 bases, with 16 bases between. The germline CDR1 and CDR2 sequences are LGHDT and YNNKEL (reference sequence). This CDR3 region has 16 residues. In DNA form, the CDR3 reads TGTGCCAGCAGCCAAGAAGGGACCGCTCCTCGAACTGAAGCTTTCTTT. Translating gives CASSQEGTAPRTEAFF. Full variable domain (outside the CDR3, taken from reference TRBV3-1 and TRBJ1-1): DTAVSQTPKYLVTQMGNDKSIKCEQNLGHDTMYWYKQDSKKFLKIMFSYNNKELIINETVPNRFSPKSPDKAHLNLHINSLELGDSAVYFCASSQEGTAPRTEAFFGQGTRLTVV.

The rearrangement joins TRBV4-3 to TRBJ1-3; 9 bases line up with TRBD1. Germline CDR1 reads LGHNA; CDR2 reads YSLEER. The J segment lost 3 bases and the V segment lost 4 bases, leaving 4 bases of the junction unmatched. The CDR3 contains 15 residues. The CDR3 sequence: CASSRTGDRGNTIYF. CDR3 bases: TGCGCCAGCAGCCGGACAGGGGACCGTGGAAACACCATATATTTT.